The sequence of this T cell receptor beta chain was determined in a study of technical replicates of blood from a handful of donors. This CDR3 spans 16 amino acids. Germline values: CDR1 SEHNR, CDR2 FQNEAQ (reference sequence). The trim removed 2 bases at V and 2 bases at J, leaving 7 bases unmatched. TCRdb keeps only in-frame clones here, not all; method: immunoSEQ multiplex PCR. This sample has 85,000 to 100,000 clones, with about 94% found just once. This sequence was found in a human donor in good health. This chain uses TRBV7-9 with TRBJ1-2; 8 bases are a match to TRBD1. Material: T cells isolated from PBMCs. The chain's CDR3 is CASSLSGGKLNYGYTF. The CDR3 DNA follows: TGTGCCAGCAGCTTATCAGGGGGCAAGTTAAACTATGGCTACACCTTC.